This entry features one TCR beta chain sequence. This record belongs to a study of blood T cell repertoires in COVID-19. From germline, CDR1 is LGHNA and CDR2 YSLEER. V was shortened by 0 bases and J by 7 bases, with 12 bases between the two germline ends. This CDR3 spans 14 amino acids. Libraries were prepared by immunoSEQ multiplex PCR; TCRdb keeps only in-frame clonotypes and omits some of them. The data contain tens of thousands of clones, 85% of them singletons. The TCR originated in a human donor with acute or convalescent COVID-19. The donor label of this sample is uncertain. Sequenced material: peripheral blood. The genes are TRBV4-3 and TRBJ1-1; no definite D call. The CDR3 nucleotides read TGCGCCAGCAGCCAAGAGAGTATCGGCGGTGAAGCTTTCTTT. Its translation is CASSQESIGGEAFF.